Each of the 16 T cell receptor beta chains below was sequenced from the same sample in a study of T cell repertoires in cytomegalovirus infection. A single record per CDR3 protein comes from TCRdb applying MiXCR to the reads. This sample carries some 150,000 distinct CDR3 sequences, about 6% of them seen once, and the ten largest clones take 18%. The sample was PBMCs. These receptors were collected from a human donor in good health (CMV status not recorded). Some clones in this sample may be carry-over from other donors' samples.

This clonotype was counted many times. V gene TRBV7-3 combines with J gene TRBJ1-1, with D tentatively TRBD1 (6 bases). Trimming took 5 bases from V and 6 from J, leaving 22 bases between them. The CDR3 spans 16 residues. Per the germline V gene, CDR1 is SGHTA and CDR2 is FQGTGA. Here the CDR3 reads CASSLGPGEAGPEAFF. Written as DNA, the CDR3 is TGTGCCAGCAGCCTAGGCCCAGGGGAGGCGGGCCCTGAAGCTTTCTTT.

This clonotype has ten or more counts. The V call is TRBV28, the J call TRBJ1-2, with TRBD1 identical over 7 bases. The germline V gene has CDR1 MDHEN and CDR2 SYDVKM. V dropped 6 bases and J dropped 3; count of bases not matched to a gene: 7. The CDR3 consists of 14 residues. The CDR3 coding sequence is TGTGCCAGCAGCTCGACAGGGTTTGACTATGGCTACACCTTC. Its translation: CASSSTGFDYGYTF.

This clonotype was observed at least ten times. J is TRBJ2-5 and V is TRBV7-2; no definite D call. This CDR3 contains 14 residues. Germline V gene lookup returns CDR1 SGHTA and CDR2 FQGNSA. Trimming removed 5 bases from V and 2 bases from J, with 12 bases in between. In nucleotides, the CDR3 is TGTGCCAGCAGCCCGAGGTGGGGTCAAGAGACCCAGTACTTC. Its translation: CASSPRWGQETQYF.

This clonotype was recorded at least ten times. The rearrangement links TRBV4-3 to TRBJ2-4; D perhaps matches TRBD1 (6 bases). Germline loops: CDR1 LGHNA, CDR2 YSLEER. The CDR3 runs 15 residues. Trimming took 2 bases from V and 7 from J, leaving 15 bases between them. The CDR3 bases are TGCGCCAGCAGCCAATCTATAACAGGGATGAACATTCAGTACTTC. It codes for CASSQSITGMNIQYF.

This clonotype was counted at least ten times. The V call is TRBV4-1, the J call TRBJ2-5; D may be TRBD2 (5 bases). In germline, CDR1 is MGHRA, CDR2 YSYEKL. This CDR3 contains 16 residues. The germline V and J ends were trimmed by 2 bases and 2 bases, with 15 bases remaining between them. CDR3 sequence (DNA): TGCGCCAGCAGCCAACTAGGTTCCAGCGGACAAGAGACCCAGTACTTC. This encodes CASSQLGSSGQETQYF.

This clonotype was counted at least ten times. V and J are TRBV7-2 and TRBJ1-6; D not certain. The V end was cut by 1 base, the J end by 2 bases, with 6 bases between. This CDR3 has 15 residues. Germline CDR1 reads SGHTA; CDR2 reads FQGNSA. The CDR3 DNA follows: TGTGCCAGCAGCTTAGAGGCCGCCTATAATTCACCCCTCCACTTT. This gives the protein CASSLEAAYNSPLHF. Drawing the rest from reference TRBV7-2 and TRBJ1-6, the complete variable domain is GAGVSQSPSNKVTEKGKDVELRCDPISGHTALYWYRQSLGQGLEFLIYFQGNSAPDKSGLPSDRFSAERTGGSVSTLTIQRTQQEDSAVYLCASSLEAAYNSPLHFGNGTRLTVT.

V is TRBV4-2 and J is TRBJ1-2, with 9 bases that match TRBD1. Trimming at V came to 0 bases and at J to 5 bases, leaving 4 bases not matched to a gene. The CDR3 covers 15 residues. Germline CDR1 reads LGHNA; CDR2 reads YNFKEQ. The CDR3 spells CASSQDTDRGYGYTF. In DNA, the CDR3 is TGTGCCAGCAGCCAAGATACGGACAGGGGTTATGGCTACACCTTC.

This clonotype came up many times. V gene TRBV7-2 combines with J gene TRBJ1-4, with 7 bases lining up with TRBD1. Germline lookup yields CDR1 SGHTA and CDR2 FQGNSA. J was trimmed by 1 base and V by 5 bases; bases with no gene match: 4. The length of the CDR3 is 15 residues. CDR3 sequence: CASSPGGLTNEKLFF. CDR3 sequence (DNA): TGTGCCAGCAGCCCAGGGGGTTTAACTAATGAAAAACTGTTTTTT.

The sample holds many counts of this clonotype. The rearrangement uses TRBV4-2 and TRBJ2-5, with 7 bases aligning to TRBD2. Trimming cost V 0 bases and J 0 bases; bases outside gene matches: 10. Germline values: CDR1 LGHNA, CDR2 YNFKEQ. CDR3 size: 18 residues. Here the CDR3 reads CASSQEEGSGSYQETQYF. As DNA, the CDR3 is TGTGCCAGCAGCCAAGAAGAGGGTAGCGGGTCGTACCAAGAGACCCAGTACTTC.

This clonotype was counted many times. The chain couples TRBV28 to TRBJ1-5; D is undetermined. Trimming took off 2 bases at V and 0 bases at J, with 8 bases between the two ends. CDR3 length: 15 amino acids. Germline-derived CDR1 and CDR2 are MDHEN and SYDVKM. The CDR3 protein is CASSLQLYSNQPQHF. The CDR3 DNA follows: TGTGCCAGCAGTTTACAGTTGTATAGCAATCAGCCCCAGCATTTT.

The chain couples TRBV27 to TRBJ1-5; 9 bases line up with TRBD1. The V gene's germline CDR1 is MNHEY and CDR2 SMNVEV (reference sequence). With V trimmed by 5 bases and J by 2 bases, 10 bases remained unmatched. The CDR3 contains 17 residues. The CDR3 DNA follows: TGTGCCAGCAGTGCATTCGTACAGGGGGCAGGCAATCAGCCCCAGCATTTT. It translates to CASSAFVQGAGNQPQHF.

V gene TRBV6-2 or TRBV6-3 combines with J gene TRBJ2-7; D possibly matches TRBD1 or TRBD2 (5 bases each). The germline gives CDR1 MNHEY, CDR2 SVGEGT. V was clipped by 5 bases and J by 2 bases, with 13 bases between them. The CDR3 consists of 14 residues. The CDR3 sequence: CASSPGTATYEQYF. The DNA for the CDR3 is TGTGCCAGCAGTCCCGGGACGGCGACCTACGAGCAGTACTTC.

In this sample, this clonotype turned up many times. The chain employs TRBV7-3 and TRBJ1-1; TRBD1 matches at 7 bases. Germline CDR1 reads SGHTA; CDR2 reads FQGTGA. With 5 bases clipped from V and 4 bases from J, the junction kept 10 bases outside the gene matches. CDR3 length: 15 residues. The CDR3 DNA reads as TGTGCCAGCAGCGTAGAAGGGGGCTTAGGCACTGAAGCTTTCTTT. It yields the protein CASSVEGGLGTEAFF.

This clonotype was seen ten or more times. The V gene is TRBV19, the J gene TRBJ2-1, with TRBD2 identical over 12 bases. Germline V gene lookup returns CDR1 LNHDA and CDR2 SQIVND (reference sequence). The ends lost 10 bases at V and 8 bases at J; junction bases unmatched: 12. The CDR3 spans 15 residues. CDR3 protein: CATGRLAGASDEQFF. CDR3 sequence (DNA): TGTGCCACCGGCCGACTAGCGGGGGCGAGCGATGAGCAGTTCTTC.

This clonotype was picked up many times. The chain is built from TRBV5-6 and TRBJ2-4, with 8 bases aligning to TRBD1. V was pared by 6 bases and J by 7 bases, with 9 bases of the junction left unmatched. CDR1 and CDR2 from the germline V gene are SGHDT and YYEEEE. The length of the CDR3 is 14 residues. The chain's CDR3 is CASNDRGGSNIQYF. CDR3 in DNA: TGTGCCAGCAACGACAGGGGAGGATCTAACATTCAGTACTTC.

This clonotype was counted between two and nine times. The chain is built from TRBV2 and TRBJ2-1, with TRBD1 as a possible D gene (6 bases). V was clipped by 6 bases and J by 9 bases, with 18 bases between them. Germline CDR1 SNHLY, CDR2 FYNNEI. This CDR3 region has 14 residues. The CDR3 reads CASSRTQGAGEQFF. CDR3 DNA sequence: TGTGCCAGCAGCCGGACACAGGGTGCCGGTGAGCAGTTCTTC.